Below, 30 T cell receptor beta chains from the same sample are listed, as sequenced in a study of blood T cell repertoires in COVID-19. Only in-frame clones appear in the TCRdb table, and some are missing; sequencing was by immunoSEQ multiplex PCR. The sample has about 46,000 clones, about 87% seen once. The sequencing sample was made of peripheral blood. These receptors were obtained from a man aged 45-65 years with acute or convalescent COVID-19.

The chain joins TRBV7-9 to TRBJ1-5; 8 bases agree with TRBD1. V shed 3 bases and J 5 bases; nucleotides not matched to a gene: 9. There are 16 residues in the CDR3. In germline, CDR1 is SEHNR, CDR2 FQNEAQ (reference sequence). Written as DNA, the CDR3 is TGTGCCAGCAGCTTTGGTACAGGGGGAGTAGATCAGCCCCAGCATTTT. Translating gives CASSFGTGGVDQPQHF.

The genes are TRBV11-2 and TRBJ2-1; no clear D gene. Trimming pared 3 bases from V and 9 bases from J, leaving 15 bases between. CDR1 and CDR2 (germline): SGHAT, FQNNGV. CDR3 size: 14 residues. The CDR3: CASSFHPDAGEQFF. The CDR3 bases are TGTGCCAGCAGCTTCCACCCCGATGCAGGTGAGCAGTTCTTC.

This sequence joins TRBV6-5 and TRBJ2-1, with a possible D match to TRBD1 (6 bases). The V gene lost 3 bases and the J gene lost 0 bases, with 9 bases spanning the gap. The CDR3 sequence is 15 residues long. Looked up from germline, CDR1 is MNHEY and CDR2 is SVGAGI. CDR3 residues: CASSYAQGSYNEQFF. Here the CDR3 DNA reads TGTGCCAGCAGTTATGCACAGGGCTCCTACAATGAGCAGTTCTTC.

This rearrangement joins TRBV21-1 to TRBJ1-6. TRBV21-1 is a pseudogene. The CDR3 length is 17 residues. CDR3 sequence reads: CASSPLIRRGFNSPLHF. CDR3 nucleotide sequence: TGTGCCAGCAGCCCTCTGATACGGCGGGGATTTAATTCACCCCTCCACTTT.

This sequence joins TRBV5-8 and TRBJ2-7; D might be TRBD1 (6 bases). The CDR3 sequence is 14 residues long. The V and J ends lost 1 base and 5 bases respectively, with 13 bases between them. The germline CDR1 and CDR2 sequences are SGHTS and YDEGEE. Here the CDR3 reads CASSLYRVGDEQYF. The CDR3 nucleotides are TGTGCCAGCAGCTTGTACAGGGTAGGAGACGAGCAGTACTTC. Based on the CDR3 plus reference TRBV5-8 and TRBJ2-7, the full variable domain is EAGVTQSPTHLIKTRGQQATLRCSPISGHTSVYWYQQALGLGLQFLLWYDEGEERNRGNFPPRFSGRQFPNYSSELNVNALELEDSALYLCASSLYRVGDEQYFGPGTRLTVT.

The chain combines TRBV7-9 with TRBJ2-7; tentatively, D is TRBD1 (5 bases). CDR3 length equals 16 residues. Germline lookup yields CDR1 SEHNR and CDR2 FQNEAQ (reference sequence). Deletions cut 4 bases from V and 4 bases from J, with 20 bases between. CDR3 sequence (DNA): TGTGCCAGCAGCTCCCCGAGGTCGGGCAGGGCTTACGAGCAGTACTTC. Its protein is CASSSPRSGRAYEQYF.

This clone was seen once. The J gene is TRBJ2-7, the V gene TRBV7-8, with TRBD2 matching over 10 bases. V was pared by 1 base and J by 0 bases, with 9 bases of the junction left unmatched. CDR1 is SGHVS and CDR2 is FQNEAQ in the germline V gene. The CDR3 covers 18 residues. Written as DNA, the CDR3 is TGTGCCAGCAGCTTAGTTAGTAGCGGGGGGCCCAGCTCCTACGAGCAGTACTTC. As protein: CASSLVSSGGPSSYEQYF.

This CDR3 reads CAITSGTSGYNEQFF. DNA of the CDR3: TGTGCCATAACCTCCGGGACTAGCGGGTACAATGAGCAGTTCTTC. The chain recombines TRBV10-3 with TRBJ2-1, with TRBD2 identical over 12 bases. From germline, CDR1 is ENHRY and CDR2 SYGVKD. Unmatched junction bases numbered 7, after V lost 9 bases and J lost 4 bases. The CDR3 extends over 15 amino acids.

V is TRBV29-1 and J is TRBJ1-4, with 8 bases identical to TRBD1. Unmatched junction bases numbered 11, after V lost 7 bases and J lost 7 bases. Germline V gene data show CDR1 as SQVTM and CDR2 as ANQGSEA. The CDR3 is made up of 14 amino acids. CDR3 amino acids: CSAKLTGEGEKLFF. CDR3 nucleotide sequence: TGCAGCGCCAAATTGACAGGGGAGGGTGAAAAACTGTTTTTT.

The V gene is TRBV7-2, the J gene TRBJ2-3, with 9 bases fitting TRBD2. V was pared by 5 bases and J by 4 bases, with 10 bases of the junction left unmatched. Looked up from germline, CDR1 is SGHTA and CDR2 is FQGNSA. The length of the CDR3 is 16 residues. CDR3 protein: CASSPNQRGAADTQYF. In nucleotides, the CDR3 is TGTGCCAGCAGCCCAAACCAGCGGGGGGCCGCAGATACGCAGTATTTT.

Only a few counts were recorded for this clone. The V call is TRBV7-3, the J call TRBJ2-2; 8 nucleotides match TRBD2. J was trimmed by 6 bases and V by 4 bases; bases with no gene match: 1. CDR3 length: 13 amino acids. CDR1 is SGHTA, CDR2 FQGTGA, per germline. The CDR3 reads CASSWGLAGELFF. CDR3 bases: TGTGCCAGCAGCTGGGGACTAGCCGGGGAGCTGTTTTTT.

This sequence joins TRBV27 and TRBJ2-1, with TRBD1 matching over 7 bases. J lost 7 bases, V lost 4 bases, and 4 bases had no gene match. The CDR3 length is 13 residues. Germline CDR1 MNHEY, CDR2 SMNVEV (reference sequence). CDR3 sequence reads: CASSYRGRNEQFF. In nucleotides, the CDR3 is TGTGCCAGCAGTTACAGGGGCAGGAATGAGCAGTTCTTC.

This clone was seen only once. The chain employs TRBV6-5 and TRBJ1-6, with D hard to call. Germline-derived CDR1 and CDR2 are MNHEY and SVGAGI. This CDR3 region has 14 residues. V was pared by 0 bases and J by 9 bases, with 9 bases between. CDR3 DNA: TGTGCCAGCAGTTACTCGATCGAGGGTTCACCCCTCCACTTT. It yields the protein CASSYSIEGSPLHF.

This clone was detected once. The chain recombines TRBV28 with TRBJ1-3; maybe TRBD1 (6 bases). The CDR3 spans 14 residues. Germline lookup yields CDR1 MDHEN and CDR2 SYDVKM. Trimming removed 5 bases from V and 4 bases from J, with 12 bases in between. CDR3 DNA sequence: TGTGCCAGCAGTCTACAGGGAGACGGAAACACCATATATTTT. Its translation is CASSLQGDGNTIYF.

The chain combines TRBV3-1 (or the pseudogene TRBV3-2) with TRBJ2-1, with TRBD2 identical over 7 bases. The J segment lost 1 base and the V segment lost 1 base, leaving 7 bases of the junction unmatched. The CDR3 runs to 17 residues. Germline CDR1 LGHDT, CDR2 YNNKEL (reference sequence). The CDR3 DNA follows: TGTGCCAGCAGCCAAGGAGTTGGGGGGGGGTCCTACAATGAGCAGTTCTTC. Amino acids: CASSQGVGGGSYNEQFF.

This chain uses TRBV29-1 with TRBJ1-3; 7 bases are shared with TRBD1. The CDR3 is 13 amino acids. Germline lookup yields CDR1 SQVTM and CDR2 ANQGSEA. Unmatched junction bases numbered 6, after V lost 6 bases and J lost 4 bases. CDR3 region: CSVTQGQGNTIYF. CDR3 nucleotide sequence: TGCAGCGTGACGCAGGGACAGGGAAACACCATATATTTT.

The table lists this clone with a few counts. The gene calls are TRBV28 and TRBJ2-7; 8 bases map to TRBD1. From germline, CDR1 is MDHEN and CDR2 SYDVKM. Unmatched junction bases numbered 8, after V lost 8 bases and J lost 2 bases. CDR3 length: 14 amino acids. CDR3 sequence: CASGHRGAPYEQYF. CDR3 DNA sequence: TGTGCCAGCGGGCACAGGGGGGCGCCCTACGAGCAGTACTTC. Full variable domain (missing parts from reference TRBV28 and TRBJ2-7): DVKVTQSSRYLVKRTGEKVFLECVQDMDHENMFWYRQDPGLGLRLIYFSYDVKMKEKGDIPEGYSVSREKKERFSLILESASTNQTSMYLCASGHRGAPYEQYFGPGTRLTVT.

This chain joins TRBV7-9 and TRBJ2-7; TRBD2 matches 12 bases. V lost 6 bases and J lost 4; bases outside the gene matches: 4. The CDR3 totals 14 residues. Germline CDR1 is SEHNR and CDR2 is FQNEAQ (reference sequence). CDR3 in DNA: TGTGCCAGCAGGGAACTAGCGGGAGGATACGAGCAGTACTTC. It specifies CASRELAGGYEQYF.

The CDR3 sequence: CASSFTNYGYTF. In DNA, the CDR3 is TGTGCCAGCAGCTTTACAAACTATGGCTACACCTTC. The chain links TRBV7-9 to TRBJ1-2; D uncertain. Germline assignment: CDR1 SEHNR and CDR2 FQNEAQ (reference sequence). The CDR3 runs to 12 residues. Trimming removed 3 bases at V and 2 bases at J, with 4 bases between.

This chain connects TRBV11-3 to TRBJ2-1; a possible D gene is TRBD2 (6 bases). The CDR3 is 18 amino acids. Germline V gives CDR1 SGHNT, CDR2 YENEEA. V was clipped by 3 bases and J by 6 bases, with 24 bases between them. Here the CDR3 reads CASSLGVVRTNVGNEQFF. CDR3 DNA sequence: TGTGCCAGCAGCTTGGGGGTCGTCCGGACTAATGTCGGCAATGAGCAGTTCTTC.

This rearrangement joins TRBV19 to TRBJ2-3, with a weak D call TRBD1 (5 bases). V lost 6 bases and J 6 bases, leaving 13 bases between the germline ends. The CDR3 consists of 13 residues. Germline assignment: CDR1 LNHDA and CDR2 SQIVND (reference sequence). The CDR3 DNA reads as TGTGCCAGTAGCGAAAGGGGCCGGGATACGCAGTATTTT. This translates into CASSERGRDTQYF.

This chain's CDR3 is CASSLDRDRVDEQYF. Here the CDR3 DNA reads TGTGCCAGCAGCTTAGACCGGGACAGGGTTGACGAGCAGTACTTC. The chain recombines TRBV7-8 with TRBJ2-7; 9 bases line up with TRBD1. With V trimmed by 1 base and J by 5 bases, 6 bases remained unmatched. This CDR3 is built from 15 residues. Germline CDR1 SGHVS, CDR2 FQNEAQ.

This chain joins TRBV9 and TRBJ1-2, with TRBD1 identical over 9 bases. V shed 3 bases and J 6 bases; nucleotides not matched to a gene: 9. From germline, CDR1 is SGDLS and CDR2 YYNGEE. This CDR3 spans 15 amino acids. The CDR3 loop is CASSADLQGADGYTF. Written as DNA, the CDR3 is TGTGCCAGCAGCGCCGACCTACAGGGGGCGGATGGCTACACCTTC.

The genes are TRBV7-9 and TRBJ1-2; D is ambiguous. Germline assignment: CDR1 SEHNR and CDR2 FQNEAQ (reference sequence). This CDR3 has 12 amino acids. The V gene lost 4 bases and the J gene lost 4 bases, with 7 bases spanning the gap. The CDR3 is CASSSEGYGYTF. The CDR3 region has the DNA TGTGCCAGCAGCTCCGAGGGCTATGGCTACACCTTC.

The genes are TRBV13 and TRBJ2-2; 10 nucleotides line up with TRBD2. The V segment lost 0 bases and the J segment 1 base; nucleotides outside the gene matches: 5. Germline-derived CDR1 and CDR2 are PRHDT and FYEKMQ (reference sequence). CDR3 length equals 18 residues. CDR3 in DNA: TGTGCCAGCAGCTTAGGACAGCGGGGGGGCCAGAACACCGGGGAGCTGTTTTTT. Protein: CASSLGQRGGQNTGELFF.

The table lists this clone with a count of one. CDR3 DNA: TGTGCCAGCAGCTTAAATCAAGCTAACACCGGGGAGCTGTTTTTT. This encodes CASSLNQANTGELFF. This chain joins TRBV7-9 and TRBJ2-2; no reliable D call. CDR1 and CDR2 from the germline V gene are SEHNR and FQNEAQ (reference sequence). CDR3 length: 15 residues. Trimming took off 2 bases at V and 2 bases at J, with 9 bases between the two ends.

The rearrangement joins TRBV3-1 (or the pseudogene TRBV3-2) to TRBJ1-5; D unclear. Germline CDR1 reads LGHDT; CDR2 reads YNNKEL (reference sequence). The ends were cut back, 4 bases at V and 0 bases at J, with 4 bases in the middle. CDR3 size: 13 residues. The CDR3 loop reads CASSLNSNQPQHF. CDR3 coding DNA: TGTGCCAGCAGCCTTAATAGCAATCAGCCCCAGCATTTT.

The J gene is TRBJ1-2, the V gene TRBV18, with 12 bases aligning to TRBD1. V shed 4 bases and J 8 bases; nucleotides not matched to a gene: 8. Germline CDR1 reads KGHSH; CDR2 reads LQKENI. The CDR3 covers 15 residues. The CDR3 DNA sequence: TGTGCCAGCTCACTCGCGGGACAGGGGGCTGGCGGCTACACCTTC. This encodes CASSLAGQGAGGYTF.

This clone has only one observation. The gene calls are TRBV4-2 and TRBJ2-6; 9 nucleotides line up with TRBD2. Germline trimming cut 1 base from V and 0 bases from J; bases unmatched to any gene: 4. The CDR3 length is 18 residues. Germline CDR1 and CDR2: LGHNA and YNFKEQ. The CDR3 loop is CASSQASGTSSGANVLTF. Here the CDR3 DNA reads TGTGCCAGCAGCCAAGCTAGCGGGACAAGCTCTGGGGCCAACGTCCTGACTTTC.

About this clone itself: The junction and the germline gene differ at one end; a read error may be behind it. CDR3 sequence: CATGEGRDTQYF. As DNA, the CDR3 is TGTGCCACCGGTGAGGGCAGAGATACGCAGTATTTT. The V and J genes are TRBV24-1 and TRBJ2-3, with D possibly matching TRBD2 (5 bases). Germline V CDR1 and CDR2: KGHDR, SFDVKD. The CDR3 is 12 residues long.